The clone carrying this TCR beta chain was seen at least ten times. Antigen specificity is unknown. This sample is part of a study of T-cell reconstitution after alpha-beta-depleted transplantation in children. Study-level findings and limits: The origin of high day-60 TCRbeta diversity in some patients lay in surviving recipient T cells and thymic progenitors. Expanded graft clones, several hundred of them, were reportedly the source of alpha-beta T cells about two months after transplant. T cells produced anew were the main source of T-cell counts and diversity one year after transplant.

A library of TCRbeta sequences, prepared with unique molecular identifiers, was generated. TCRdb recomputed calls from the PCR reads with MiXCR, one row per CDR3 protein. The sample includes 490,000 or so distinct CDR3 sequences, about 10% of them seen just once. Germline loops: CDR1 MNHEY, CDR2 SVGEGT. Trimming took 2 bases from V and 5 from J, leaving 10 bases between them. The length of the CDR3 is 14 residues. This chain connects TRBV6-2 or TRBV6-3 to TRBJ1-5, with TRBD1 as a possible D gene (5 bases). The sequence was collected from a child aged 2 to 10 with inherited bone marrow failure, due to receive a stem cell transplant. The input for sequencing was PBMCs, taken before TCRalphabeta/CD19-depleted stem cell transplant. CDR3 DNA: TGTGCCAGCAGTTACAGAGGAGGGGATCAGCCCCAGCATTTT. This encodes CASSYRGGDQPQHF.